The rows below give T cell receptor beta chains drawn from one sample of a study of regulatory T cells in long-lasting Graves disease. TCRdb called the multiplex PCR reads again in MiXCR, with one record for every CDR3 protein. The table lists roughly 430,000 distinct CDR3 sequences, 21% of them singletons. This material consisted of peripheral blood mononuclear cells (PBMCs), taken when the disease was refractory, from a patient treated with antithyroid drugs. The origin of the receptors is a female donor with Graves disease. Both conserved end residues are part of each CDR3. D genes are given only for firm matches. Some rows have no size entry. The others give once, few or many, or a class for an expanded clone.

CSVDDAEAFF	TGCAGCGTCGACGACGCTGAAGCTTTCTTT	.	TRBV29-1	.	TRBJ1-1
CAIKGQGFYEQYF	TGTGCCATCAAGGGACAGGGCTTTTACGAGCAGTACTTC	TRBD1	TRBV10-3	once	TRBJ2-7
CSHQAESSYEQYF	TGCAGTCACCAGGCGGAGAGCTCCTACGAGCAGTACTTC	.	TRBV20-1	few	TRBJ2-7
CASSESSPVTVRSHGYTF	TGTGCCAGCAGTGAATCATCCCCAGTGACAGTACGGAGCCATGGCTACACCTTC	.	TRBV25-1	.	TRBJ1-2
CASSLRDRAAFF	TGTGCCAGCAGCCTCCGGGACAGGGCTGCTTTCTTT	TRBD1	TRBV28	many	TRBJ1-1
CASSLLAGNYEQYF	TGTGCCAGCAGTCTACTAGCGGGAAACTACGAGCAGTACTTC	TRBD2	TRBV6-1	many	TRBJ2-7
CASSFIQNYGYTF	TGTGCCAGCAGCTTCATCCAGAACTATGGCTACACCTTC	.	TRBV7-9	few	TRBJ1-2
CATSRVIDWTGIGQPQHF	TGTGCCACCAGCAGAGTGATTGACTGGACAGGGATCGGTCAGCCCCAGCATTTT	TRBD1	TRBV15	many	TRBJ1-5
CAWTVSKGTEAFF	TGTGCCTGGACTGTGTCAAAGGGGACTGAAGCTTTCTTT	.	TRBV30	.	TRBJ1-1
CASTTGQGAQYEQYF	TGTGCCAGTACCACCGGACAGGGGGCTCAGTACGAGCAGTACTTC	TRBD1	TRBV7-9	.	TRBJ2-7
CASSPSIVGETQYF	TGTGCTAGCAGCCCCTCCATCGTCGGAGAGACCCAGTACTTC	.	TRBV7-7	.	TRBJ2-5
CASSSRGPTGEQYF	TGTGCCAGCAGCTCAAGGGGACCAACTGGGGAGCAGTACTTC	.	TRBV28	many	TRBJ2-7
CASSEDPRGRSKAQPQHF	TGTGCCAGCAGTGAAGATCCCAGGGGCCGGTCCAAGGCTCAGCCCCAGCATTTT	.	TRBV6-1	.	TRBJ1-5
CSVEGQGSGEQYF	TGCAGCGTTGAAGGACAGGGGTCGGGCGAGCAGTACTTC	TRBD1	TRBV29-1	many	TRBJ2-7
CASSYVPGGRDYGYTF	TGTGCCAGCAGTTATGTCCCCGGTGGCAGAGACTATGGCTACACCTTC	.	TRBV6-9	few	TRBJ1-2
CSVEYSGQGIYEQYF	TGCAGCGTTGAATATTCGGGTCAAGGTATCTACGAGCAGTACTTC	.	TRBV29-1	many	TRBJ2-7
CASRGAGRSYEQYF	TGTGCCAGCAGGGGAGCGGGACGCTCCTACGAGCAGTACTTC	TRBD2	TRBV28	many	TRBJ2-7
CSVIQAVEYEQYF	TGCAGCGTTATCCAGGCCGTGGAATACGAGCAGTACTTC	.	TRBV29-1	.	TRBJ2-7
CASSLVRAGPQETQYF	TGCGCCAGCAGCTTGGTCCGAGCAGGCCCACAAGAGACCCAGTACTTC	.	TRBV5-1	few	TRBJ2-5
CASSVSGTFKSYEQYF	TGTGCCAGCAGTGTGTCGGGAACTTTCAAATCCTACGAGCAGTACTTC	.	TRBV6-4	few	TRBJ2-7
CASSPQGPVRTGELFF	TGTGCCAGCAGCCCACAGGGGCCGGTCCGGACCGGGGAGCTGTTTTTT	TRBD1	TRBV14	.	TRBJ2-2
CASSQAGTGTREQYF	TGCGCCAGCAGCCAAGCAGGGACAGGGACTCGCGAGCAGTACTTC	TRBD1	TRBV4-1	.	TRBJ2-7
CSARGLDNEQFF	TGCAGTGCTCGCGGACTAGACAATGAGCAGTTCTTC	TRBD2	TRBV20-1	.	TRBJ2-1
CASSLLVSGNTIYF	TGTGCCAGCAGCCTTCTAGTCTCTGGAAACACCATATATTTT	.	TRBV13	few	TRBJ1-3
CSARNPRDRETQPQHF	TGCAGTGCTAGAAACCCGCGGGACAGGGAGACTCAGCCCCAGCATTTT	TRBD1	TRBV20-1	.	TRBJ1-5
CASSLAVGGQPQHF	TGTGCCAGCAGCTTAGCGGTGGGCGGCCAGCCCCAGCATTTT	.	TRBV7-2	few	TRBJ1-5
CASSLARTGAYGYTF	TGTGCCAGCAGCTTAGCTCGGACAGGAGCTTATGGCTACACCTTC	TRBD1	TRBV7-3	.	TRBJ1-2
CSARTGSAGANVLTF	TGCAGTGCTAGGACAGGGTCCGCTGGGGCCAACGTCCTGACTTTC	TRBD1	TRBV20-1	.	TRBJ2-6
CASSMAGGSSYEQYF	TGTGCCAGTAGTATGGCGGGAGGGAGCTCCTACGAGCAGTACTTC	TRBD2	TRBV19	few	TRBJ2-7